These 23 T cell receptor beta chains share one sample of origin, sequenced in a study of cytomegalovirus exposure and HLA in healthy donors. This PCR relied on a set of 60 Vbeta primers and 13 Jbeta primers. Sequencing used immunoSEQ multiplex PCR; TCRdb keeps in-frame clones, though not all of them. Altogether more than 95,000 clones are present, 10% being singletons, with the ten largest covering over 4.5%. The sequenced sample was PBMCs. These receptors were taken from a man aged 35-49 years in good health and CMV-seropositive.

This clone has only a few counts. The chain carries TRBV19 and TRBJ1-1; D may be TRBD1 (5 bases). The V end was cut by 5 bases, the J end by 0 bases, with 7 bases between. CDR1 and CDR2 from the germline V gene are LNHDA and SQIVND (reference sequence). The CDR3 has 13 residues. CDR3 sequence (DNA): TGTGCCAGTAGTTGGGGCATGAACACTGAAGCTTTCTTT. Encoded protein: CASSWGMNTEAFF.

In nucleotides, the CDR3 is TGCGCCAGCAGCTCTCAAGAGCGGGAGCTATACAATGAGCAGTTCTTC. Residues: CASSSQERELYNEQFF. This rearrangement joins TRBV5-1 to TRBJ2-1; 8 nucleotides align to TRBD2. J gave up 4 bases and V 3 bases, and 9 bases lay outside the gene matches. This CDR3 has 16 residues. Germline V CDR1 and CDR2: SGHRS, YFSETQ.

V is TRBV19 and J is TRBJ2-3, with 7 bases lining up with TRBD2. Germline CDR1 is LNHDA and CDR2 is SQIVND (reference sequence). The J segment lost 6 bases and the V segment lost 3 bases, leaving 9 bases of the junction unmatched. The CDR3 runs to 15 residues. CDR3 bases: TGTGCCAGTAGTATCTCGGCGGGAGAGTATGATACGCAGTATTTT. It yields the protein CASSISAGEYDTQYF.

The CDR3 here is CASSFSDRVYEQYF. CDR3 in DNA: TGTGCCAGCAGTTTCTCCGACAGGGTCTACGAGCAGTACTTC. The V call is TRBV28, the J call TRBJ2-7; TRBD1 aligns across 7 bases. The CDR3 contains 14 residues. Trimming removed 3 bases from V and 3 bases from J; junction bases left unmatched: 5. CDR1 is MDHEN and CDR2 is SYDVKM in the germline V gene.

This chain uses TRBV28 with TRBJ2-1; D is ambiguous. Germline V lookup: CDR1 MDHEN, CDR2 SYDVKM. Trimming left V 7 bases short and J 7 bases short, with 8 bases between. This CDR3 region has 11 residues. In DNA form, the CDR3 reads TGTGCCAGCACAGGCCTAAATGAGCAGTTCTTC. Protein product: CASTGLNEQFF. The full variable domain, in which reference TRBV28 and TRBJ2-1 provide the parts outside the CDR3, is DVKVTQSSRYLVKRTGEKVFLECVQDMDHENMFWYRQDPGLGLRLIYFSYDVKMKEKGDIPEGYSVSREKKERFSLILESASTNQTSMYLCASTGLNEQFFGPGTRLTVL.

The chain recombines TRBV6-5 with TRBJ1-1; 7 bases agree with TRBD1. Germline trimming cut 6 bases from V and 4 bases from J; bases unmatched to any gene: 5. Germline loops: CDR1 MNHEY, CDR2 SVGAGI. The CDR3 is made up of 13 amino acids. CDR3 region: CASRSQGITEAFF. The CDR3 bases are TGTGCCAGCAGATCACAGGGGATCACTGAAGCTTTCTTT.

The chain joins TRBV4-1 to TRBJ2-2, with 9 bases lining up with TRBD2. V shed 0 bases, J shed 6 bases, and the junction held 8 bases outside the gene matches. The CDR3 contains 17 residues. Germline V gene data show CDR1 as MGHRA and CDR2 as YSYEKL. The CDR3 coding sequence is TGCGCCAGCAGCCAAGATGTGGGCGGGAGGGCGGCCGGGGAGCTGTTTTTT. Encoded protein: CASSQDVGGRAAGELFF.

V and J are TRBV6-1 and TRBJ2-7; D is perhaps TRBD2 (5 bases). V lost 0 bases to trimming and J lost 2 bases, with 14 bases between them. CDR3 length: 16 amino acids. CDR1 and CDR2 from the germline V gene are MNHNS and SASEGT. The DNA of the CDR3 is TGTGCCAGCAGTGAAGCGGTTAGGCGGGCGCCCTACGAGCAGTACTTC. Translated: CASSEAVRRAPYEQYF.

This clone has a handful of counts. J is TRBJ2-7 and V is TRBV29-1; TRBD1 aligns across 8 bases. In germline, CDR1 is SQVTM, CDR2 ANQGSEA. The CDR3 runs to 12 residues. V lost 5 bases to trimming and J lost 2 bases; unmatched junction nucleotides: 2. CDR3 nucleotides: TGCAGCGTTCGGACAGGGACCTACGAGCAGTACTTC. As protein: CSVRTGTYEQYF.

The chain joins TRBV21-1 to TRBJ2-7; the table gives TRBD2 as D, unverified against the DNA. TRBV21-1 is tagged as a pseudogene. This CDR3 spans 17 amino acids. CDR3 nucleotide sequence: TGTGCCAGCAGCAAAGAAAAGAGGGACTTTTGCTCCTACGAGCAGTACTTC. Protein product: CASSKEKRDFCSYEQYF.

In its sample, this clone was seen a few times. This chain links TRBV18 with TRBJ1-2; a possible D gene is TRBD1 (6 bases). V was trimmed by 2 bases and J by 2 bases, leaving 9 bases between them. The CDR3 is 14 residues long. Germline V CDR1 and CDR2: KGHSH, LQKENI. The CDR3 here is CASSPMGQNYGYTF. The CDR3 bases are TGTGCCAGCTCACCAATGGGACAAAACTATGGCTACACCTTC.

J is TRBJ2-7 and V is TRBV15; 8 bases agree with TRBD2. Germline CDR1 reads LNHNV; CDR2 reads YYDKDF (reference sequence). The V gene end was trimmed by 4 bases and the J gene end by 5 bases; junction bases not matched to a gene: 4. This CDR3 region has 13 residues. The CDR3: CATSIPGGHEQYF. CDR3 DNA: TGTGCCACCAGCATTCCGGGAGGGCACGAGCAGTACTTC. Supplemented by reference TRBV15 and TRBJ2-7, the full variable domain reads DAMVIQNPRYQVTQFGKPVTLSCSQTLNHNVMYWYQQKSSQAPKLLFHYYDKDFNNEADTPDNFQSRRPNTSFCFLDIRSPGLGDTAMYLCATSIPGGHEQYFGPGTRLTVT.

The chain is built from TRBV2 and TRBJ2-1; 10 bases are a match to TRBD2. The length of the CDR3 is 13 residues. In germline, CDR1 is SNHLY, CDR2 FYNNEI. The trim removed 4 bases at V and 10 bases at J, leaving 4 bases unmatched. CDR3: CASSVLAGWEQFF. The CDR3 bases are TGTGCCAGCAGTGTACTAGCGGGGTGGGAGCAGTTCTTC.

This clone counts as medium-sized. Other nucleotide sequences in the sample specify the same CDR3. This chain connects TRBV5-4 to TRBJ2-3; weak D call: TRBD2 (5 bases). The CDR3 totals 13 residues. The V gene lost 2 bases and the J gene lost 3 bases, with 7 bases spanning the gap. Germline assignment: CDR1 SGHNT and CDR2 YYREEE (reference sequence). This CDR3 reads CASSFGLTDTQYF. In DNA, the CDR3 is TGTGCCAGCAGCTTTGGACTGACAGATACGCAGTATTTT.

This clone turned up a few times. The CDR3 coding sequence is TGTGCCAGCAGCAAAGGACAGGGTGGAACCCGGGACAATGAAAAACTGTTTTTT. This encodes CASSKGQGGTRDNEKLFF. V usage is TRBV11-1 and J usage is TRBJ1-4; 8 bases align to TRBD1. V shed 5 bases, J shed 5 bases, and the junction held 16 bases outside the gene matches. Germline V gene lookup returns CDR1 SGHAT and CDR2 FQDESV (reference sequence). This CDR3 has 18 amino acids.

The gene calls are TRBV7-8 and TRBJ2-4, with 10 bases fitting TRBD2. The CDR3 has 20 residues. V shed 5 bases and J 3 bases; nucleotides not matched to a gene: 19. Germline CDR1 SGHVS, CDR2 FQNEAQ. DNA for the CDR3: TGTGCCAGCAGCCCCCGCCTAGCGGGAGTTTTACGAGCGGGCAAAAACATTCAGTACTTC. Translation: CASSPRLAGVLRAGKNIQYF.

This clone was seen more than once but under ten times. The chain is built from TRBV18 and TRBJ1-2, with 9 bases identical to TRBD1. The length of the CDR3 is 14 residues. V shed 3 bases, J shed 3 bases, and the junction held 2 bases outside the gene matches. In germline, CDR1 is KGHSH, CDR2 LQKENI. Here the CDR3 DNA reads TGTGCCAGCTCACCCGGGGACAGGGACTATGGCTACACCTTC. Translating it yields CASSPGDRDYGYTF.

A few counts support this clone. V and J are TRBV12-5 and TRBJ1-1; 10 nucleotides line up with TRBD1. With V trimmed by 6 bases and J by 5 bases, 3 bases remained unmatched. Germline CDR1 LGHNT, CDR2 FRNRAP. This CDR3 comprises 13 residues. CDR3 nucleotide sequence: TGTGCTAGTGGCTGGGGACAGGGGACTGAAGCTTTCTTT. Translated: CASGWGQGTEAFF.

This clone has just a few counts. J is TRBJ2-3 and V is TRBV2; D is uncertain. The germline gives CDR1 SNHLY, CDR2 FYNNEI. The germline V and J ends were trimmed by 6 bases and 0 bases, with 13 bases remaining between them. The CDR3 spans 15 residues. CDR3 in amino acids: CASRELSPSTDTQYF. The DNA for the CDR3 is TGTGCCAGCAGGGAACTATCTCCTAGCACAGATACGCAGTATTTT.

The table lists this clone with a few counts. The chain links TRBV7-3 to TRBJ2-2, with no clear D. The CDR3 is 13 residues long. The germline V gene encodes CDR1 SGHTA and CDR2 FQGTGA. V dropped 3 bases and J dropped 4 bases, with 6 bases sitting between them. The CDR3 region has the DNA TGTGCCAGCAGCTTGGAGAGCACCGGGGAGCTGTTTTTT. Translating it yields CASSLESTGELFF.

V is TRBV5-6 and J is TRBJ1-1; perhaps TRBD1 as D (6 bases). V shed 4 bases and J shed 7 bases, with 17 bases lying between them. This CDR3 region has 14 residues. CDR1 is SGHDT and CDR2 is YYEEEE in the germline V gene. CDR3 nucleotides: TGTGCCAGCAGCAGTAGACAGGTCGTGTATGAAGCTTTCTTT. This sequence encodes CASSSRQVVYEAFF.

The chain joins TRBV9 to TRBJ2-7; possible D gene TRBD1, 6 bases. CDR3 length equals 16 residues. In germline, CDR1 is SGDLS, CDR2 YYNGEE. The V end was cut by 4 bases, the J end by 2 bases, with 19 bases between. The CDR3 nucleotides read TGTGCCAGCAGCCCGACACAGGGCGTCGGGGCCTACGAGCAGTACTTC. Residues: CASSPTQGVGAYEQYF.

This clone was found a few times. The chain carries TRBV7-2 and TRBJ2-4, with TRBD2 matching 7 bases. This CDR3 contains 14 residues. Losses at the gene ends were 5 bases for V and 15 bases for J; bases not matched to a gene: 16. In germline, CDR1 is SGHTA, CDR2 FQGNSA. CDR3 DNA: TGTGCCAGCAGCACGGCGGTGGAGCGGGGACGTGCGTACTTC. This codes for CASSTAVERGRAYF.